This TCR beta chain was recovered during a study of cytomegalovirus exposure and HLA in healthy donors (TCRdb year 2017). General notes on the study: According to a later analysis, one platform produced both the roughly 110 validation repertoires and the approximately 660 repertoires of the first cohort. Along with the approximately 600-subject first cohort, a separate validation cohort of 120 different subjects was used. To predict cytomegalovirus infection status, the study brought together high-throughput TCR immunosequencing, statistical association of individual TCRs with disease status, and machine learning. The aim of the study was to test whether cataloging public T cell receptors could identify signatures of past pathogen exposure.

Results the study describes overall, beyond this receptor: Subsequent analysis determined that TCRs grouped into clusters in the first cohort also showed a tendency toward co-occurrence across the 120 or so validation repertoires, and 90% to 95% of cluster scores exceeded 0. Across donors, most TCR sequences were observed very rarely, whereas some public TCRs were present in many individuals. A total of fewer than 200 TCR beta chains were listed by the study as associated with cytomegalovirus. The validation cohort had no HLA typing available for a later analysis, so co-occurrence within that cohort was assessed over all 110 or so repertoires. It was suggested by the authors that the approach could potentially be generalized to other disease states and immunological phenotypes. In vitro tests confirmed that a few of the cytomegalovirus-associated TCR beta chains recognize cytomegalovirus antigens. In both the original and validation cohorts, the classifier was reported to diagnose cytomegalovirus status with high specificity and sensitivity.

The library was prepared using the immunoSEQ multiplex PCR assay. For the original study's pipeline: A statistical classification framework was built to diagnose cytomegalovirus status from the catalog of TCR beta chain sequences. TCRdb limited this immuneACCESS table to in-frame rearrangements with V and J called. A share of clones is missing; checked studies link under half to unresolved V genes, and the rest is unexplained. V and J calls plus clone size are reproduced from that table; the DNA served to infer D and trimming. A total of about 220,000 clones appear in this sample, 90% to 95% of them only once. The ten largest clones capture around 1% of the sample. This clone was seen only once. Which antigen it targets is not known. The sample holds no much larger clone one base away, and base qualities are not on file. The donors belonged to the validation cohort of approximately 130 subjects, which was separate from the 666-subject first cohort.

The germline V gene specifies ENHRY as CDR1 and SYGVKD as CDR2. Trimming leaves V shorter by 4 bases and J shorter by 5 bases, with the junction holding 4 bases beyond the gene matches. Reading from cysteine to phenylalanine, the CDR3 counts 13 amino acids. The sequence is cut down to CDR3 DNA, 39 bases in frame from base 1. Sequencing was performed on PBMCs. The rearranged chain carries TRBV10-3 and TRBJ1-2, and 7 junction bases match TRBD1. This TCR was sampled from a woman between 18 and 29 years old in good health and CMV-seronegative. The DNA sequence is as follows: TGTGCCATCAGTGTCCGGACAGGTTATGGCTACACCTTC. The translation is CAISVRTGYGYTF.